The T cell receptor beta chain under discussion was sequenced for a study of control samples from healthy donors and cancer patients. Germline CDR1 reads SGHNT; CDR2 reads YYREEE (reference sequence). This CDR3 has 14 amino acids. V lost 3 bases to trimming and J lost 4 bases; unmatched junction nucleotides: 5. Clones were read by immunoSEQ multiplex PCR, and TCRdb kept only the in-frame ones, dropping some. In the table there are under 70,000 clones, about 90% of which are singletons. Specimen: PBMCs. This TCR was sampled from a man aged 55 to 70 with head and neck cancer. The chain joins TRBV5-4 to TRBJ2-5; 8 bases are shared with TRBD1. CDR3 amino acids: CASSSRTGSETQYF. CDR3 DNA sequence: TGTGCCAGCAGCTCCAGGACAGGGTCAGAGACCCAGTACTTC. The variable domain in full, with the rest retrieved from reference TRBV5-4 and TRBJ2-5, is ETGVTQSPTHLIKTRGQQVTLRCSSQSGHNTVSWYQQALGQGPQFIFQYYREEENGRGNFPPRFSGLQFPNYSSELNVNALELDDSALYLCASSSRTGSETQYFGPGTRLLVL.